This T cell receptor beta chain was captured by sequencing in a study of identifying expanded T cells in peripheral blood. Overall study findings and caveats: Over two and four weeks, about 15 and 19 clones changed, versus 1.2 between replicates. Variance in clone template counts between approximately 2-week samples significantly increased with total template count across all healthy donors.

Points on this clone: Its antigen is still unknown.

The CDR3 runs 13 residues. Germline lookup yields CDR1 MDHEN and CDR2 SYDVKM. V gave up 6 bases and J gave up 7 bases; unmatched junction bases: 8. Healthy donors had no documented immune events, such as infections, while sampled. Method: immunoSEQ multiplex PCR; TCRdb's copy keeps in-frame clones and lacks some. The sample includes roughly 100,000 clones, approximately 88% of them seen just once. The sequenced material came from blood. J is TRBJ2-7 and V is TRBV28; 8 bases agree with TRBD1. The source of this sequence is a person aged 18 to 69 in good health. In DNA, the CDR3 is TGTGCCAGCAGGATGGACAGGGCGGGGGAGCAGTACTTC. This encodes CASRMDRAGEQYF. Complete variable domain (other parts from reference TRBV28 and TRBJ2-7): DVKVTQSSRYLVKRTGEKVFLECVQDMDHENMFWYRQDPGLGLRLIYFSYDVKMKEKGDIPEGYSVSREKKERFSLILESASTNQTSMYLCASRMDRAGEQYFGPGTRLTVT.